This T cell receptor (beta chain) was recorded in a study of T cell responses to AZD1222 COVID-19 vaccine. As concerns this clone: Its target is not known.

This table comes from immunoSEQ multiplex PCR, and its TCRdb copy is limited to in-frame clones, with some not included. The sample includes about 140,000 clones, 70% to 90% of them seen just once. The CDR3 runs 11 residues. The trim removed 5 bases at V and 9 bases at J, leaving 6 bases unmatched. Germline assignment: CDR1 DFQATT and CDR2 SNEGSKA (reference sequence). Findings and caveats of the study: Variant regions that are unmutated are reportedly the target of nearly half of spike-specific TCRs.

This specimen consisted of peripheral blood, obtained on day 0 of AZD1222 vaccination. The sequence derives from an adult in good health. The genes are TRBV20-1 and TRBJ1-1; 7 bases are a match to TRBD1. DNA of the CDR3: TGCAGTGCTCCACAGGGGTCCCAAGCTTTCTTT. It codes for CSAPQGSQAFF.